Following are 4 T cell receptor beta chains from one sample sequenced in a study of blood T cell repertoires in COVID-19. The protocol was immunoSEQ multiplex PCR, while the TCRdb copy is restricted to in-frame clones and leaves out a portion. The data contain more than 95,000 clones, approximately 80% of them singletons. Sequenced input: peripheral blood. All receptors derive from a man in his 60s with acute or convalescent COVID-19.

This clone was observed once. This chain uses TRBV9 with TRBJ2-5; 10 bases map to TRBD2. CDR3 length equals 16 residues. Germline CDR1 and CDR2: SGDLS and YYNGEE. Losses at the gene ends were 3 bases for V and 4 bases for J; bases not matched to a gene: 9. The CDR3 nucleotides are TGTGCCAGCAGCGGACAACTAGCGGGGATTCCAGAGACCCAGTACTTC. This gives the protein CASSGQLAGIPETQYF.

The V gene is TRBV6-6, the J gene TRBJ2-7; 13 nucleotides agree with TRBD2. The CDR3 is 14 residues long. The V gene end was trimmed by 6 bases and the J gene end by 7 bases; junction bases not matched to a gene: 6. Per germline, CDR1 MNHNY and CDR2 SVGAGI (reference sequence). CDR3 residues: CASSQGLAGEEQYV. The CDR3 coding sequence is TGTGCCAGCAGCCAAGGACTAGCGGGAGAGGAGCAGTACGTC.

This clone was detected a few times. The rearrangement joins TRBV5-1 to TRBJ1-2, with D possibly TRBD1 on 5 matching bases. Germline V gene lookup returns CDR1 SGHRS and CDR2 YFSETQ. Trimming removed 0 bases from V and 7 bases from J, with 10 bases in between. The CDR3 covers 13 residues. CDR3 nucleotide sequence: TGCGCCAGCAGCTTGGGCAGGGACTCTGGCTACACCTTC. Residues: CASSLGRDSGYTF.

This chain uses TRBV30 with TRBJ1-5, with 9 bases lining up with TRBD1. Germline CDR1 GTSNPN, CDR2 SVGIG (reference sequence). This CDR3 spans 14 amino acids. With V trimmed by 0 bases and J by 6 bases, 3 bases remained unmatched. CDR3 loop: CAWSVQGAGQPQHF. CDR3 bases: TGTGCCTGGAGTGTACAGGGGGCAGGTCAGCCCCAGCATTTT.